The 27 T cell receptor beta chains reported below all come from one sample, sequenced in a study of regulatory T cells in long-lasting Graves disease. Libraries of TCR beta came from iRepertoire HTBI primers plus Arm-PCR of CDR3 regions. Using its own MiXCR run on the multiplex PCR reads, TCRdb lists one record per CDR3 protein. The sample comprises roughly 440,000 distinct CDR3 sequences, about 15% of which are singletons, and around 23% rests with the top ten. The time point is: newly diagnosed GD, antithyroid drugs for less than 3 months. The authors made the TCR library using RNA they extracted from PBMCs. This same sample was also part of a study on T cells in Graves' hyperthyroidism and ophthalmopathy.

Sequences were derived from peripheral blood mononuclear cells (PBMCs), sampled at new diagnosis, from a patient treated with antithyroid drugs. The receptors derive from a woman aged 18 to 35 with Graves disease.

This clonotype was detected a few times. The genes are TRBV29-1 and TRBJ2-7; TRBD1 agrees at 8 bases. The CDR3 runs to 15 residues. The V and J ends lost 5 bases and 0 bases, in that order; junction bases with no gene match: 9. The germline V gene has CDR1 SQVTM and CDR2 ANQGSEA. This CDR3 reads CSVYTRDRSSYEQYF. In DNA, the CDR3 is TGCAGCGTTTATACCCGGGACAGGAGCTCCTACGAGCAGTACTTC.

Ten or more counts support this clonotype. The rearrangement joins TRBV5-1 to TRBJ1-2; TRBD1 matches at 10 bases. Germline lookup yields CDR1 SGHRS and CDR2 YFSETQ. CDR3 length: 16 amino acids. Germline trimming cut 4 bases from V and 0 bases from J; bases unmatched to any gene: 6. The CDR3 bases are TGCGCCAGCAGCGGGACAGGGGACCCAGCTAACTATGGCTACACCTTC. Protein product: CASSGTGDPANYGYTF.

This chain connects TRBV15 to TRBJ2-7, with D hard to call. Germline V gene sequence: CDR1 LNHNV, CDR2 YYDKDF (reference sequence). The CDR3 covers 12 residues. The V end lost 3 bases, the J end lost 0 bases, and 3 bases lay between the germline ends. In DNA, the CDR3 is TGTGCCACCAGCAGGGACTCCTACGAGCAGTACTTC. This codes for CATSRDSYEQYF.

The chain employs TRBV6-1 and TRBJ1-5; TRBD1 aligns across 7 bases. J was trimmed by 4 bases and V by 6 bases; bases with no gene match: 9. This CDR3 is 15 amino acids long. Germline V gene lookup returns CDR1 MNHNS and CDR2 SASEGT. The CDR3 DNA reads TGTGCCAGCAGGGGACAGAGGTTGGGAAATCAGCCCCAGCATTTT. It yields the protein CASRGQRLGNQPQHF.

This clonotype was seen repeatedly, ten times or more. This chain connects TRBV28 to TRBJ2-7, with D perhaps being TRBD1 or TRBD2 (5 bases each). Germline-derived CDR1 and CDR2 are MDHEN and SYDVKM. The CDR3 runs to 12 residues. V shed 4 bases and J shed 5 bases, with 9 bases lying between them. The CDR3 DNA sequence: TGTGCCAGCAGTTCAGAGGGGCACGAGCAGTACTTC. Protein sequence: CASSSEGHEQYF.

This clonotype was detected ten times or more. The chain employs TRBV29-1 and TRBJ2-1; tentative D call: TRBD1 (6 bases). Trimming removed 6 bases from V and 3 bases from J, with 12 bases in between. The CDR3 contains 13 residues. Germline values: CDR1 SQVTM, CDR2 ANQGSEA. The CDR3 region is CSVRQVLYNEQFF. Written as DNA, the CDR3 is TGCAGCGTGAGACAGGTTCTCTACAATGAGCAGTTCTTC.

This clonotype was picked up many times. The rearrangement joins TRBV2 to TRBJ1-1, with TRBD1 identical over 7 bases. The CDR3 covers 13 residues. Germline V CDR1 and CDR2: SNHLY, FYNNEI. The trim removed 8 bases at V and 0 bases at J, leaving 3 bases unmatched. The CDR3: CASADRVNTEAFF. The CDR3, as DNA: TGTGCCAGCGCTGACAGGGTGAACACTGAAGCTTTCTTT.

As concerns this clonotype: This sequence may be a read error, since a much larger clone differs from it by one base. The CDR3 loop is CASSKGDKFDEQYF. Here the CDR3 DNA reads TGTGCCAGCTCGAAAGGCGATAAATTCGATGAGCAGTACTTC. The genes are TRBV7-3 and TRBJ2-5; D not certain. V dropped 8 bases and J dropped 11 bases, with 24 bases sitting between them. The CDR3 spans 14 residues. The V gene's germline CDR1 is SGHTA and CDR2 FQGTGA.

This clonotype was counted only a few times. The chain is built from TRBV6-5 and TRBJ2-1; TRBD2 is a possible D gene (5 bases). The CDR3 spans 14 residues. Germline V lookup: CDR1 MNHEY, CDR2 SVGAGI. Trimming took off 0 bases at V and 6 bases at J, with 9 bases between the two ends. Here the CDR3 reads CASSYSAAANEQFF. The CDR3 DNA sequence: TGTGCCAGCAGTTACTCAGCGGCAGCCAATGAGCAGTTCTTC.

Ten or more counts support this clonotype. The rearrangement uses TRBV7-3 and TRBJ2-3; 7 bases agree with TRBD2. The CDR3 runs to 15 residues. Germline V gene lookup returns CDR1 SGHTA and CDR2 FQGTGA. V was clipped by 4 bases and J by 0 bases; unmatched bases: 4. CDR3 residues: CASSSLAESTDTQYF. DNA for the CDR3: TGTGCCAGCAGCTCCCTAGCGGAAAGCACAGATACGCAGTATTTT.

This clonotype occurred many times. The rearrangement joins TRBV20-1 to TRBJ2-7; TRBD2 matches 10 bases. V was clipped by 0 bases and J by 3 bases; unmatched bases: 8. Germline lookup yields CDR1 DFQATT and CDR2 SNEGSKA (reference sequence). The CDR3 runs to 16 residues. The CDR3 protein is CSARDFSGRMYYEQYF. DNA of the CDR3: TGCAGTGCTAGAGACTTTAGCGGGAGGATGTACTACGAGCAGTACTTC.

The gene calls are TRBV11-2 and TRBJ1-6, with 8 positions matching TRBD1. The germline V gene encodes CDR1 SGHAT and CDR2 FQNNGV. The CDR3 totals 15 residues. The trim removed 4 bases at V and 9 bases at J, leaving 8 bases unmatched. The CDR3 loop reads CASSYGQGRSSPLHF. CDR3 DNA: TGTGCCAGCAGCTACGGACAGGGACGGAGTTCACCCCTCCACTTT.

This clonotype was detected only a few times. The rearrangement links TRBV15 to TRBJ2-1, with 7 bases lining up with TRBD2. Trimming cost V 0 bases and J 0 bases; bases outside gene matches: 5. This CDR3 has 17 amino acids. Germline-derived CDR1 and CDR2 are LNHNV and YYDKDF (reference sequence). This CDR3 reads CATSRDRGGSSYNEQFF. For the CDR3, the DNA is TGTGCCACCAGCAGAGATAGGGGAGGGAGCTCCTACAATGAGCAGTTCTTC.

This clonotype was found many times. The DNA for the CDR3 is TGTGCCAGCAATCCAGCGGGAGGGGGAGAGCAGTACTTC. Protein: CASNPAGGGEQYF. V usage is TRBV6-1 and J usage is TRBJ2-7, with 10 bases aligning to TRBD2. The CDR3 sequence is 13 residues long. Trimming cost V 7 bases and J 7 bases; bases outside gene matches: 7. The V gene's germline CDR1 is MNHNS and CDR2 SASEGT.

This clonotype appeared many times. The chain joins TRBV28 to TRBJ2-3; 14 bases match TRBD2. Germline lookup yields CDR1 MDHEN and CDR2 SYDVKM. The junction had 6 bases not matched to a gene; V was cut back by 5 bases and J by 2 bases. The CDR3 loop spans 17 amino acids. CDR3 residues: CASSVPGLAGVTDTQYF. For the CDR3, the DNA is TGTGCCAGCAGTGTTCCGGGACTAGCGGGAGTCACAGATACGCAGTATTTT. Full variable domain (outside the CDR3, taken from reference TRBV28 and TRBJ2-3): DVKVTQSSRYLVKRTGEKVFLECVQDMDHENMFWYRQDPGLGLRLIYFSYDVKMKEKGDIPEGYSVSREKKERFSLILESASTNQTSMYLCASSVPGLAGVTDTQYFGPGTRLTVL.

This clonotype was observed many times. A much bigger clone sits one base away, suggesting this may be a read error. The chain is built from TRBV28 and TRBJ1-5; the D is unclear. The germline V gene has CDR1 MDHEN and CDR2 SYDVKM. This CDR3 spans 13 amino acids. DNA of the CDR3: TGTGCCAGCAGCTTATATAGCAATCAGCCCCAGCATTTT. As protein: CASSLYSNQPQHF.

This clonotype was detected many times. This CDR3 is CASSLLEAADTQYF. CDR3 coding DNA: TGTGCCAGCAGTTTACTAGAGGCGGCGGATACGCAGTATTTT. V is TRBV12-3 or TRBV12-4 and J is TRBJ2-3; D not resolved. V was shortened by 2 bases and J by 6 bases, with 12 bases between the two germline ends. The CDR3 loop spans 14 amino acids.

The chain recombines TRBV9 with TRBJ2-7; TRBD2 matches 9 bases. Germline CDR1 reads SGDLS; CDR2 reads YYNGEE. With V trimmed by 0 bases and J by 5 bases, 6 bases remained unmatched. The CDR3 covers 15 residues. This CDR3 reads CASSVGSSGIHEQYF. CDR3 DNA: TGTGCCAGCAGCGTAGGTTCTAGCGGGATCCACGAGCAGTACTTC.

This clonotype was seen a few times. The chain combines TRBV30 with TRBJ1-6, with D perhaps TRBD1 (5 bases). The CDR3 is 13 amino acids. V lost 5 bases, J lost 5 bases, and 10 bases lay in between. The germline CDR1 and CDR2 sequences are GTSNPN and SVGIG (reference sequence). Written as DNA, the CDR3 is TGTGCCTGGCAGACAGCGAATAATTCACCCCTCCACTTT. Translated, it gives CAWQTANNSPLHF.

As concerns this clonotype: Just one base apart from a much larger clone, this may be a read error. The chain links TRBV12-3 or TRBV12-4 to TRBJ2-7; D is ambiguous. The CDR3 runs 11 residues. Between the trimmed V and J ends, which lost 7 bases and 7 bases, there was a span of 11 bases. CDR3 sequence: CASNSYNEQYF. In DNA, the CDR3 is TGTGCCAGCAACTCCTACAATGAGCAGTACTTC.

This clonotype was recorded many times. The chain joins TRBV4-1 to TRBJ1-5, with unresolved D. Germline-derived CDR1 and CDR2 are MGHRA and YSYEKL. V lost 3 bases to trimming and J lost 2 bases, with 11 bases between them. This CDR3 comprises 15 residues. The CDR3 reads CASSHSDLGNQPQHF. In nucleotides, the CDR3 is TGCGCCAGCAGCCATTCGGATTTAGGCAATCAGCCCCAGCATTTT.

In this sample, this clonotype turned up many times. The chain joins TRBV28 to TRBJ1-1; the match to TRBD1 covers 7 bases. Germline V gives CDR1 MDHEN, CDR2 SYDVKM. V lost 3 bases to trimming and J lost 8 bases; unmatched junction nucleotides: 9. The CDR3 covers 14 residues. The CDR3 nucleotides are TGTGCCAGCAGTTTTTGGGGAGGGGGCGGGGAAGCTTTCTTT. It is translated as CASSFWGGGGEAFF.

CDR3 sequence reads: CASSVGLAGVPEQYF. CDR3 DNA sequence: TGTGCCAGCAGCGTAGGTCTAGCGGGAGTTCCCGAGCAGTACTTC. V and J are TRBV9 and TRBJ2-7; 10 bases map to TRBD2. V shed 0 bases and J 6 bases; nucleotides not matched to a gene: 6. Germline values: CDR1 SGDLS, CDR2 YYNGEE. CDR3 length: 15 amino acids.

This clonotype was counted at least ten times. J is TRBJ2-5 and V is TRBV20-1; D is unclear. V dropped 6 bases and J dropped 7 bases, with 12 bases sitting between them. CDR3 size: 11 residues. Germline CDR1 is DFQATT and CDR2 is SNEGSKA (reference sequence). This CDR3 is CSATSLGTQYF. CDR3 bases: TGCAGTGCAACTTCATTGGGGACCCAGTACTTC.

This clonotype was observed at least ten times. This chain links TRBV29-1 with TRBJ2-7; the D call may be TRBD1 or TRBD2 (6 bases each). The CDR3 totals 12 residues. The V and J ends lost 6 bases and 6 bases respectively, with 15 bases between them. Germline-derived CDR1 and CDR2 are SQVTM and ANQGSEA. In DNA, the CDR3 is TGCAGCGTCGTCCCCAGGGGAGGCGAGCAGTACTTC. As protein: CSVVPRGGEQYF.

In its sample, this clonotype was seen a few times. J is TRBJ1-2 and V is TRBV12-3 or TRBV12-4; D call uncertain. The V gene lost 6 bases and the J gene lost 2 bases, with 10 bases spanning the gap. The CDR3 sequence is 13 residues long. CDR3: CASSGMANYGYTF. The CDR3 coding sequence is TGTGCCAGCAGCGGGATGGCCAACTATGGCTACACCTTC.

About this clonotype itself: This may be a read error, as it is one base from a much larger clone. The chain has TRBV20-1 and TRBJ2-7; 8 bases are shared with TRBD2. J gave up 1 base and V 3 bases, and 14 bases lay outside the gene matches. This CDR3 is built from 17 residues. Germline CDR1 and CDR2: DFQATT and SNEGSKA (reference sequence). The CDR3 reads CSARSLKRAGVSYEQYF. CDR3 nucleotide sequence: TGCAGTGCTAGGAGCCTTAAGAGAGCGGGAGTGTCCTACGAGCAGTACTTC.